The 30 T cell receptor beta chains listed next were all sequenced from one sample in a study of blood T cell repertoires in COVID-19. Here immunoSEQ multiplex PCR was the method, and the copy in TCRdb shows in-frame clones only, minus some. Among about 68,000 clones, approximately 88% were seen once, and the ten largest hold 2% to 2.5%. The material sequenced was peripheral blood. The receptor set was obtained from a human donor in a cohort sampled during active COVID-19.

The chain has TRBV11-2 and TRBJ1-3; no firm D call. In germline, CDR1 is SGHAT, CDR2 FQNNGV. The CDR3 is 17 amino acids. Deletions cut 6 bases from V and 4 bases from J, with 22 bases between. The CDR3 reads CASRNRSMGPRGNTIYF. The CDR3, as DNA: TGTGCCAGCAGAAACCGCTCTATGGGTCCGAGGGGAAACACCATATATTTT.

The CDR3 region is CASSDNGVLNQPQHF. The CDR3 DNA sequence: TGTGCCAGCAGTGATAACGGGGTTTTAAATCAGCCCCAGCATTTT. V is TRBV2 and J is TRBJ1-5; D gene unclear. Germline V gives CDR1 SNHLY, CDR2 FYNNEI. V was trimmed by 3 bases and J by 4 bases, leaving 13 bases between them. The length of the CDR3 is 15 residues.

The V and J genes are TRBV11-2 and TRBJ1-1; TRBD1 matches at 9 bases. The CDR3 consists of 14 residues. With 3 bases clipped from V and 7 bases from J, the junction kept 6 bases outside the gene matches. Germline values: CDR1 SGHAT, CDR2 FQNNGV. CDR3 nucleotide sequence: TGTGCCAGCAGCTTTACAGGGGGCTCAGGTGAAGCTTTCTTT. Translated, it gives CASSFTGGSGEAFF.

The chain couples TRBV7-9 to TRBJ2-1; 8 positions match TRBD2. The germline CDR1 and CDR2 sequences are SEHNR and FQNEAQ (reference sequence). Trimming at V came to 5 bases and at J to 9 bases, leaving 9 bases not matched to a gene. The CDR3 has 14 residues. CDR3 protein: CASSPGTSPREQFF. CDR3 DNA sequence: TGTGCCAGCAGCCCGGGGACTAGTCCTCGTGAGCAGTTCTTC.

This clone was counted a single time. The chain combines TRBV6-2 or TRBV6-3 with TRBJ2-2; D is ambiguous. Deletions cut 2 bases from V and 0 bases from J, with 7 bases between. The CDR3 length is 15 residues. Germline CDR1 and CDR2: MNHEY and SVGEGT. CDR3 loop: CASSYHTANTGELFF. The CDR3 DNA reads as TGTGCCAGCAGTTACCATACAGCGAACACCGGGGAGCTGTTTTTT.

The gene calls are TRBV2 and TRBJ2-1; D unclear. The V end was cut by 1 base, the J end by 5 bases, with 9 bases between. This CDR3 region has 14 residues. The germline V gene has CDR1 SNHLY and CDR2 FYNNEI. In nucleotides, the CDR3 is TGTGCCAGCAGTGAAGGGCGACTGAACAATGAGCAGTTCTTC. It is translated as CASSEGRLNNEQFF.

V usage is TRBV3-1 (or the pseudogene TRBV3-2) and J usage is TRBJ1-2, with 8 bases lining up with TRBD1. The V segment lost 5 bases and the J segment 8 bases; nucleotides outside the gene matches: 16. This CDR3 has 16 amino acids. The germline V gene encodes CDR1 LGHDT and CDR2 YNNKEL (reference sequence). CDR3 bases: TGTGCCAGCAGCTCCCGACAGGGGCAATTTCAAAGAGGCTACACCTTC. This sequence encodes CASSSRQGQFQRGYTF.

The rearrangement uses TRBV20-1 and TRBJ1-5; D is possibly TRBD1 (6 bases). From germline, CDR1 is DFQATT and CDR2 SNEGSKA (reference sequence). The V end lost 3 bases, the J end lost 4 bases, and 13 bases lay between the germline ends. The CDR3 totals 14 residues. The CDR3 spells CSASYREFNQPQHF. The CDR3 coding sequence is TGCAGTGCTAGTTACAGGGAGTTTAATCAGCCCCAGCATTTT.

The chain has TRBV19 and TRBJ2-7; 10 nucleotides line up with TRBD1. CDR3 length: 14 residues. Trimming took 6 bases from V and 3 from J; bases not matched to a gene: 5. Germline V gene sequence: CDR1 LNHDA, CDR2 SQIVND (reference sequence). The CDR3 spells CASRGTGEGYEQYF. The CDR3 DNA is TGTGCCAGTAGGGGGACAGGGGAGGGCTACGAGCAGTACTTC.

The chain combines TRBV6-5 with TRBJ1-2; 9 bases fit TRBD1. Germline loops: CDR1 MNHEY, CDR2 SVGAGI. The V gene end was trimmed by 4 bases and the J gene end by 6 bases; junction bases not matched to a gene: 6. This CDR3 is built from 14 residues. The CDR3 DNA reads TGTGCCAGCAGTTCCGGGACAGGGCTCCATGGCTACACCTTC. It specifies CASSSGTGLHGYTF.

The rearrangement uses TRBV30 and TRBJ2-1, with TRBD2 matching over 10 bases. Germline values: CDR1 GTSNPN, CDR2 SVGIG (reference sequence). Trimming took 3 bases from V and 9 from J; bases not matched to a gene: 11. This CDR3 is 15 amino acids long. CDR3 protein: CAWRKGLAGVGEQFF. The DNA for the CDR3 is TGTGCCTGGAGGAAGGGGCTAGCGGGAGTGGGTGAGCAGTTCTTC.

This clone occurred once. The chain recombines TRBV2 with TRBJ1-1, with 10 bases identical to TRBD1. Germline CDR1 is SNHLY and CDR2 is FYNNEI. J gave up 3 bases and V 6 bases, and 1 base lay outside the gene matches. This CDR3 is built from 13 residues. The CDR3 coding sequence is TGTGCCAGCAGGGGGACAGGGGACACTGAAGCTTTCTTT. It yields the protein CASRGTGDTEAFF.

V and J are TRBV9 and TRBJ1-2, with a possible D match to TRBD1 (6 bases). CDR1 SGDLS and CDR2 YYNGEE come from the germline V gene. V dropped 5 bases and J dropped 3 bases, with 11 bases sitting between them. The CDR3 has 13 amino acids. The CDR3 nucleotides are TGTGCCAGCAGGGACAGCACCCACTATGGCTACACCTTC. Translation: CASRDSTHYGYTF.

V gene TRBV28 combines with J gene TRBJ1-6; TRBD1 might be the D (6 bases). The CDR3 has 13 amino acids. V shed 5 bases and J shed 10 bases, with 12 bases lying between them. Germline V gives CDR1 MDHEN, CDR2 SYDVKM. CDR3 DNA: TGTGCCAGCAGTCCAGGGGACGTGTCACCCCTCCACTTT. Its translation is CASSPGDVSPLHF.

V gene TRBV6-5 combines with J gene TRBJ1-6; D ambiguous. The CDR3 is 15 residues long. Trimming removed 4 bases at V and 2 bases at J, with 9 bases between. CDR1 is MNHEY, CDR2 SVGAGI, per germline. The CDR3 loop is CASSFQVTYNSPLHF. The CDR3 DNA is TGTGCCAGCAGTTTCCAGGTCACCTATAATTCACCCCTCCACTTT.

The chain couples TRBV30 to TRBJ2-1; TRBD2 might be the D (5 bases). The germline CDR1 and CDR2 sequences are GTSNPN and SVGIG (reference sequence). This CDR3 has 15 residues. V lost 3 bases, J lost 2 bases, and 14 bases lay in between. This CDR3 is CAWRVPGRTYNEQFF. The CDR3 DNA sequence: TGTGCCTGGAGGGTACCGGGAAGGACCTACAATGAGCAGTTCTTC.

The rearrangement uses TRBV12-3 or TRBV12-4 and TRBJ2-7, with D possibly matching TRBD2 (5 bases). The V and J ends lost 1 base and 7 bases respectively, with 11 bases between them. The CDR3 contains 13 residues. CDR3 sequence reads: CASSLVLSGEQYF. DNA for the CDR3: TGTGCCAGCAGTTTAGTCCTCAGCGGAGAGCAGTACTTC.

The chain is built from TRBV9 and TRBJ2-2; perhaps TRBD2 as D (6 bases). This CDR3 spans 16 amino acids. Germline V gives CDR1 SGDLS, CDR2 YYNGEE. V was trimmed by 0 bases and J by 0 bases, leaving 9 bases between them. CDR3 protein: CASSVEGGANTGELFF. CDR3 nucleotides: TGTGCCAGCAGCGTAGAAGGAGGGGCGAACACCGGGGAGCTGTTTTTT. The whole variable domain, filled in from reference TRBV9 and TRBJ2-2, reads DSGVTQTPKHLITATGQRVTLRCSPRSGDLSVYWYQQSLDQGLQFLIQYYNGEERAKGNILERFSAQQFPDLHSELNLSSLELGDSALYFCASSVEGGANTGELFFGEGSRLTVL.

V usage is TRBV7-9 and J usage is TRBJ1-2; D not certain. Germline V CDR1 and CDR2: SEHNR, FQNEAQ (reference sequence). There are 12 residues in the CDR3. Trimming cost V 6 bases and J 5 bases, with 10 bases left between them. The CDR3 sequence: CASRKEGYGYTF. CDR3 DNA: TGTGCCAGCAGGAAAGAGGGATATGGCTACACCTTC. The whole variable domain, remainder taken from reference TRBV7-9 and TRBJ1-2, is DTGVSQNPRHKITKRGQNVTFRCDPISEHNRLYWYRQTLGQGPEFLTYFQNEAQLEKSRLLSDRFSAERPKGSFSTLEIQRTEQGDSAMYLCASRKEGYGYTFGSGTRLTVV.

The rearrangement uses TRBV7-6 and TRBJ1-1, with 9 bases that match TRBD1. V lost 2 bases, J lost 5 bases, and 6 bases stayed unmatched. This CDR3 region has 15 residues. Germline values: CDR1 SGHVS, CDR2 FNYEAQ. The CDR3 sequence: CASSLSQGARTEAFF. The CDR3 DNA follows: TGTGCCAGCAGCTTATCACAGGGGGCTCGGACTGAAGCTTTCTTT.

About this clone itself: At one of its ends the junction is not consistent with the germline gene, which may arise from a read error. This sequence joins TRBV20-1 and TRBJ1-1; no reliable D call. This CDR3 has 10 residues. CDR1 DFQATT and CDR2 SNEGSKA come from the germline V gene (reference sequence). DNA of the CDR3: TGCAGTGCCAGAGTACTTGAAGCTTTCTTT. It yields the protein CSARVLEAFF.

The V gene is TRBV30, the J gene TRBJ1-5; TRBD1 aligns across 9 bases. In germline, CDR1 is GTSNPN, CDR2 SVGIG (reference sequence). The length of the CDR3 is 14 residues. The trim removed 5 bases at V and 4 bases at J, leaving 6 bases unmatched. DNA of the CDR3: TGTGCCTGGGGCCCCGGGACAGGGAATCAGCCCCAGCATTTT. Amino acids: CAWGPGTGNQPQHF.

The chain is built from TRBV6-2 or TRBV6-3 and TRBJ1-2; D perhaps matches TRBD1 (5 bases). CDR1 and CDR2 (germline): MNHEY, SVGEGT. The CDR3 is 17 residues long. Trimming removed 3 bases at V and 3 bases at J, with 20 bases between. The CDR3 protein is CASSYDPGRGFDYGYTF. Here the CDR3 DNA reads TGTGCCAGCAGTTATGACCCAGGGAGGGGCTTCGACTATGGCTACACCTTC.

V and J are TRBV12-3 or TRBV12-4 and TRBJ1-5; the D gene is possibly TRBD1 (6 bases). V lost 5 bases, J lost 4 bases, and 6 bases lay in between. CDR3 length equals 12 residues. CDR3 sequence (DNA): TGTGCCAGCAGTAGGGGGAATCAGCCCCAGCATTTT. Translation gives CASSRGNQPQHF.

This clone has more than one count but fewer than ten. This chain uses TRBV30 with TRBJ1-1, with D unresolved. This CDR3 has 12 amino acids. From germline, CDR1 is GTSNPN and CDR2 SVGIG (reference sequence). Trimming took off 8 bases at V and 5 bases at J, with 15 bases between the two ends. CDR3 region: CAGVTARTEAFF. CDR3 sequence (DNA): TGTGCCGGGGTTACCGCGAGGACTGAAGCTTTCTTT.

This chain links TRBV7-2 with TRBJ1-2; no clear D gene. The CDR3 runs 12 residues. Germline V lookup: CDR1 SGHTA, CDR2 FQGNSA. V was shortened by 6 bases and J by 3 bases, with 8 bases between the two germline ends. CDR3: CASSSTDYGYTF. The CDR3 DNA reads TGTGCCAGCAGTTCTACCGACTATGGCTACACCTTC.

In this sample, this clone turned up once. The gene calls are TRBV4-1 and TRBJ1-2, with D possibly being TRBD1 (5 bases). V was clipped by 2 bases and J by 7 bases, with 20 bases between them. Germline loops: CDR1 MGHRA, CDR2 YSYEKL. This CDR3 has 16 amino acids. DNA for the CDR3: TGCGCCAGCAGCCAAAATTTTGCGGGGGATAGCGGTGGCTACACCTTC. Protein: CASSQNFAGDSGGYTF.

The chain links TRBV12-3 or TRBV12-4 to TRBJ1-1; D might be TRBD1 (6 bases). With 7 bases removed from V and 3 bases from J, the gap between germline ends came to 12 bases. The CDR3 sequence is 13 residues long. The CDR3 region is CASTLDRYTEAFF. In DNA form, the CDR3 reads TGTGCCAGCACCCTTGACAGGTACACTGAAGCTTTCTTT.

The gene calls are TRBV27 and TRBJ1-1; D gene ambiguous. V was pared by 2 bases and J by 2 bases, with 6 bases between. The CDR3 covers 13 residues. CDR1 is MNHEY and CDR2 is SMNVEV in the germline V gene (reference sequence). The CDR3 DNA is TGTGCCAGCAGTTTAACCAGTAACACTGAAGCTTTCTTT. Translation gives CASSLTSNTEAFF.

The table lists this clone with a few counts. The V and J genes are TRBV24-1 and TRBJ2-2; tentative D call: TRBD2 (6 bases). This CDR3 is built from 15 residues. V was clipped by 7 bases and J by 3 bases, with 14 bases between them. Germline V gene data show CDR1 as KGHDR and CDR2 as SFDVKD. The DNA of the CDR3 is TGTGCCACCAGGGGCGCGGGGCTTTACACCGGGGAGCTGTTTTTT. This translates into CATRGAGLYTGELFF.